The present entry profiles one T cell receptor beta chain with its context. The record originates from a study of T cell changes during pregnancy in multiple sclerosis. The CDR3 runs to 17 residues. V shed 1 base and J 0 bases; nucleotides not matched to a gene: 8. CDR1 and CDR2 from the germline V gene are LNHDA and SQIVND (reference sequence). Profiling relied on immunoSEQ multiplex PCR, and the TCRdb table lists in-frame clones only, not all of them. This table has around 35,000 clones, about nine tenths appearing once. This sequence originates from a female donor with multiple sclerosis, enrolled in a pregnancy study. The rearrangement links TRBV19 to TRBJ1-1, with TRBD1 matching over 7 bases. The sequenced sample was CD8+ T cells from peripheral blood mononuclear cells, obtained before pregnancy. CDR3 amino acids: CASSIGDRVSVNTEAFF. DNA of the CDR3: TGTGCCAGTAGTATAGGAGACAGGGTTTCTGTGAACACTGAAGCTTTCTTT.